Listed below are T cell receptor beta chains from one sample, sequenced in a study of shared clonotypes between healthy human individuals. The protocol was immunoSEQ multiplex PCR, while the TCRdb copy is restricted to in-frame clones and leaves out a portion. Of approximately 1.4 million clones listed, 95% to 99% are singletons. Material: naive CD4+ T cells sorted from blood. These receptors were taken from a man aged 25-45 years in good health. The CDR3 runs from the conserved cysteine through the conserved F or W. Fields, in order: J gene, D gene, V gene, CDR3 DNA, CDR3 protein. D genes are given only for firm matches.

>TRBJ2-7|NA|TRBV15
TGTGCCACCAGCAGAGGGAGGGTTGCAGACTACGAGCAGTACTTC
CATSRGRVADYEQYF
>TRBJ1-1|NA|TRBV7-8
TGTGCCAGCAGCTCGGACAGGAACACTGAAGCTTTCTTT
CASSSDRNTEAFF
>TRBJ1-5|TRBD1|TRBV5-4
TGTGCCAGCAGCCCGGACAGGGATCAGCCCCAGCATTTT
CASSPDRDQPQHF
>TRBJ1-5|NA|TRBV13
TGTGCCAGCAGCAAAACAGGGTGGGGGATAAACCATAGCAATCAGCCCCAGCATTTT
CASSKTGWGINHSNQPQHF
>TRBJ2-7|TRBD2|TRBV4-1
TGCGCCAGCAGCCAAGCCCCGTCTAGCGGGTCCTACGAGCAGTACTTC
CASSQAPSSGSYEQYF
>TRBJ1-4|TRBD1|TRBV27
TGTGCCAGCAGTTTATACCCGCAAGGACAGGCCCGCAATGAAAAACTGTTTTTT
CASSLYPQGQARNEKLFF
>TRBJ2-5|TRBD2|TRBV5-5
TGTGCCAGCAGCCAGGGACTAGCGGGAGTAGAGACCCAGTACTTC
CASSQGLAGVETQYF
>TRBJ2-3|TRBD2|TRBV6-1
TGTGCCAGCAGTGAAAGGACTAGCGGATGGTTCGGCACAGATACGCAGTATTTT
CASSERTSGWFGTDTQYF
>TRBJ1-4|TRBD1|TRBV5-1
TGCGCCAGCAGCGTAACAGGGGTGGGCGAAAAACTGTTTTTT
CASSVTGVGEKLFF
>TRBJ2-5|NA|TRBV5-6
TGTGCCAGCAGCTTGGGGGGAGCGACCCAGTACTTC
CASSLGGATQYF
>TRBJ1-1|NA|TRBV15
TGTGCCACCACCCCCGGGACAAGGACGGACACTGAAGCTTTCTTT
CATTPGTRTDTEAFF
>TRBJ2-5|TRBD2|TRBV5-1
TGCGCCAGCAGCTTGGCATTAGCGGGAGTCAAAGAGACCCAGTACTTC
CASSLALAGVKETQYF